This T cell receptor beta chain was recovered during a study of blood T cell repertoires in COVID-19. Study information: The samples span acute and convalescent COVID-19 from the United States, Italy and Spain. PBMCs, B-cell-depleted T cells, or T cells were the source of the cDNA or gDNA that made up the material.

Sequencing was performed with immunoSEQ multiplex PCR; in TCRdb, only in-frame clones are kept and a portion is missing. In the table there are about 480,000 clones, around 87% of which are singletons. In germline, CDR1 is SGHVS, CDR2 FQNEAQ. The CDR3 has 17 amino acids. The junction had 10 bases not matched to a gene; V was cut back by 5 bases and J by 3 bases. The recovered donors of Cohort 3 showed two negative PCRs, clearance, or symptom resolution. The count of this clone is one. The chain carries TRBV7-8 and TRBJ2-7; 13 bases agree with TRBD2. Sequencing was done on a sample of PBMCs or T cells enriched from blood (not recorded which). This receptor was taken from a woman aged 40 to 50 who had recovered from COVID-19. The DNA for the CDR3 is TGTGCCAGCAGCCAGGGACTAGCGGGACGTGCCTTCTACGAGCAGTACTTC. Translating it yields CASSQGLAGRAFYEQYF.